The rows below give T cell receptor beta chains drawn from one sample of a study of T cells after yellow fever vaccination. TCRdb reanalysed the 5' RACE reads using MiXCR and keeps one entry per CDR3 protein. Of 200,000 to 250,000 distinct CDR3 sequences in the sample, 2.5% to 3.5% were seen once. The sample was CD4+ T cells sorted from PBMCs, taken 10 days after the yellow fever booster vaccination. These TCRs come from a man aged 18 to 29 who received the YFV17D yellow fever vaccine. CDR3s include the opening cysteine and the closing phenylalanine or tryptophan. Each record gives: D gene, V gene, clone size, J gene, CDR3 protein, CDR3 DNA. D genes are given only for firm matches. Clone sizes are given selectively: once, few, many, or a class where the clone is expanded.

NA	TRBV19	many	TRBJ1-5	CASSIRGSAQPQHF	TGTGCCAGTAGTATAAGGGGGTCGGCTCAGCCCCAGCATTTT
NA	TRBV4-2	many	TRBJ2-5	CASSQDPAEETQYF	TGTGCCAGCAGCCAAGACCCAGCGGAAGAGACCCAGTACTTC
NA	TRBV29-1	many	TRBJ2-1	CSVGGADYNEQFF	TGCAGCGTTGGGGGTGCCGACTACAATGAGCAGTTCTTC
NA	TRBV9	NA	TRBJ2-2	CASSVVVGHPGELFF	TGTGCCAGCAGCGTAGTTGTTGGTCATCCCGGGGAGCTGTTTTTT
NA	TRBV4-1	NA	TRBJ2-3	CASSQGSWADTQYF	TGCGCCAGCAGCCAAGGATCGTGGGCAGATACGCAGTATTTT
NA	TRBV6-1	many	TRBJ1-5	CASSEGGENQPQHF	TGTGCCAGCAGTGAAGGTGGAGAGAATCAGCCCCAGCATTTT
NA	TRBV5-1	NA	TRBJ1-1	CASSLEGPGLTYMNTEAFF	TGCGCCAGCAGCTTGGAAGGCCCGGGACTCACTTATATGAACACTGAAGCTTTCTTT
NA	TRBV9	NA	TRBJ2-1	CASSVGGSEQFF	TGTGCCAGCAGCGTGGGGGGAAGTGAGCAGTTCTTC
TRBD2	TRBV12-3/TRBV12-4	many	TRBJ2-3	CASMFGGGDTQYF	TGTGCCAGCATGTTTGGGGGGGGAGATACGCAGTATTTT
NA	TRBV5-1	NA	TRBJ2-2	CASSLAADFTGELFF	TGCGCCAGCAGCTTGGCAGCAGACTTCACCGGGGAGCTGTTTTTT
NA	TRBV20-1	few	TRBJ1-1	CSARGTKNTEAFF	TGCAGTGCTAGAGGGACAAAGAACACTGAAGCTTTCTTT
NA	TRBV18	many	TRBJ1-1	CASSPTISNTEAFF	TGTGCCAGCTCACCAACAATCTCGAACACTGAAGCTTTCTTT
NA	TRBV5-5	many	TRBJ1-2	CASSLLPGANYGYTF	TGTGCCAGCAGCTTGTTGCCAGGGGCAAACTATGGCTACACCTTC
TRBD1	TRBV20-1	NA	TRBJ1-1	CSARDWDREVGAFF	TGCAGTGCTAGAGACTGGGACAGGGAAGTTGGAGCTTTCTTT
TRBD2	TRBV29-1	NA	TRBJ2-5	CSVTGTSGGTETQYF	TGCAGCGTGACCGGGACTAGCGGGGGGACGGAGACCCAGTACTTC
TRBD1	TRBV12-3/TRBV12-4	NA	TRBJ1-6	CASSLWTGAYNSPLHF	TGTGCCAGCAGTTTATGGACAGGGGCCTATAATTCACCCCTCCACTTT
NA	TRBV20-1	NA	TRBJ2-3	CSARVAGLMDTQYF	TGCAGTGCTAGAGTGGCAGGGTTGATGGATACGCAGTATTTT
NA	TRBV10-3	NA	TRBJ1-1	CAISVGSTEAFF	TGTGCCATCAGTGTAGGCAGTACTGAAGCTTTCTTT
TRBD1	TRBV28	few	TRBJ1-2	CASSLWDRGNGYTF	TGTGCCAGCAGTTTGTGGGACAGGGGGAACGGCTACACCTTC
TRBD1	TRBV4-3	many	TRBJ1-2	CASSQDYQGAYGYTF	TGCGCCAGCAGCCAAGATTATCAGGGGGCGTATGGCTACACCTTC
TRBD1	TRBV6-2/TRBV6-3	NA	TRBJ1-1	CASGPGGTLNTEAFF	TGTGCCAGCGGTCCAGGGGGGACCTTGAACACTGAAGCTTTCTTT
NA	TRBV6-2/TRBV6-3	few	TRBJ1-2	CASSGGIGDGYTF	TGTGCCAGCAGTGGGGGAATCGGCGATGGCTACACCTTC
NA	TRBV20-1	NA	TRBJ1-2	CSASPGHNNYGYTF	TGCAGTGCTAGCCCGGGACACAACAACTATGGCTACACCTTC
NA	TRBV6-2/TRBV6-3	few	TRBJ1-2	CASSPDLIQARGYTF	TGTGCCAGCTCCCCTGACCTAATACAAGCTCGTGGCTACACCTTC
NA	TRBV11-2	few	TRBJ2-3	CASSFGGASTDTQYF	TGTGCCAGCAGCTTCGGCGGGGCAAGCACAGATACGCAGTATTTT
NA	TRBV27	once	TRBJ1-5	CASSRAGESQPQRF	TGTGCCAGCAGTAGGGCAGGGGAGTCTCAGCCCCAGCGTTTT
NA	TRBV4-2	many	TRBJ1-1	CASSQDGRGTEAFF	TGTGCCAGCAGCCAAGATGGTCGGGGGACTGAAGCTTTCTTT
TRBD2	TRBV6-6	NA	TRBJ2-3	CASSYPTSGLTDTQYF	TGTGCCAGCAGTTACCCGACTAGCGGACTCACAGATACGCAGTATTTT
NA	TRBV20-1	NA	TRBJ1-5	CSAKPGWGNQPQHF	TGCAGTGCTAAACCGGGCTGGGGGAATCAGCCCCAGCATTTT
NA	TRBV5-1	many	TRBJ2-5	CASSQDPVGQETQYF	TGCGCCAGCAGCCAGGACCCAGTTGGGCAAGAGACCCAGTACTTC
TRBD2	TRBV20-1	NA	TRBJ2-1	CSARISGGANEQFF	TGCAGTGCTAGGATTAGCGGGGGGGCAAATGAGCAGTTCTTC
NA	TRBV9	few	TRBJ1-6	CASSVRSLNSPLHF	TGTGCCAGCAGCGTCAGGAGTCTAAATTCACCCCTCCACTTT
NA	TRBV6-2/TRBV6-3	NA	TRBJ1-4	CASSLGRHSAKLFF	TGTGCCAGCAGCCTCGGACGGCATTCTGCAAAACTGTTTTTT
TRBD2	TRBV20-1	few	TRBJ2-3	CSAPLAGYTDTQYF	TGCAGTGCGCCTCTAGCGGGGTACACAGATACGCAGTATTTT
TRBD1	TRBV15	many	TRBJ2-2	CATSRGIEGAHTGELFF	TGTGCCACCAGCAGAGGAATCGAGGGGGCGCATACCGGGGAGCTGTTTTTT
NA	TRBV20-1	few	TRBJ2-5	CSARDGGRGEETQYF	TGCAGTGCTAGAGACGGGGGCAGGGGCGAAGAGACCCAGTACTTC
NA	TRBV20-1	few	TRBJ2-5	CSARWDGKETQYF	TGCAGTGCTAGGTGGGACGGTAAAGAGACCCAGTACTTC
NA	TRBV7-2	NA	TRBJ1-2	CASSLNGARGYTF	TGTGCCAGCAGCTTAAACGGGGCGCGAGGCTACACCTTC
NA	TRBV6-2/TRBV6-3	NA	TRBJ2-1	CASSWGPAWSEQFF	TGTGCCAGCAGTTGGGGTCCCGCCTGGAGTGAGCAGTTCTTC
NA	TRBV6-5	NA	TRBJ1-1	CASSYGGGMNTEAFF	TGTGCCAGCAGTTACGGCGGAGGGATGAACACTGAAGCTTTCTTT
TRBD1	TRBV6-1	many	TRBJ2-2	CASLGTGGHGELFF	TGTGCCAGCCTTGGGACAGGGGGGCACGGGGAGCTGTTTTTT
NA	TRBV7-2	many	TRBJ2-1	CASSRTEYNEQFF	TGTGCCAGCAGCCGGACAGAGTACAATGAGCAGTTCTTC
NA	TRBV5-4	NA	TRBJ1-1	CASRSGTTWNTEAFF	TGTGCCAGCCGCTCCGGGACGACATGGAACACTGAAGCTTTCTTT
TRBD2	TRBV20-1	NA	TRBJ2-1	CSARNSGGADEQFF	TGCAGTGCTAGAAATAGCGGGGGGGCCGATGAGCAGTTCTTC